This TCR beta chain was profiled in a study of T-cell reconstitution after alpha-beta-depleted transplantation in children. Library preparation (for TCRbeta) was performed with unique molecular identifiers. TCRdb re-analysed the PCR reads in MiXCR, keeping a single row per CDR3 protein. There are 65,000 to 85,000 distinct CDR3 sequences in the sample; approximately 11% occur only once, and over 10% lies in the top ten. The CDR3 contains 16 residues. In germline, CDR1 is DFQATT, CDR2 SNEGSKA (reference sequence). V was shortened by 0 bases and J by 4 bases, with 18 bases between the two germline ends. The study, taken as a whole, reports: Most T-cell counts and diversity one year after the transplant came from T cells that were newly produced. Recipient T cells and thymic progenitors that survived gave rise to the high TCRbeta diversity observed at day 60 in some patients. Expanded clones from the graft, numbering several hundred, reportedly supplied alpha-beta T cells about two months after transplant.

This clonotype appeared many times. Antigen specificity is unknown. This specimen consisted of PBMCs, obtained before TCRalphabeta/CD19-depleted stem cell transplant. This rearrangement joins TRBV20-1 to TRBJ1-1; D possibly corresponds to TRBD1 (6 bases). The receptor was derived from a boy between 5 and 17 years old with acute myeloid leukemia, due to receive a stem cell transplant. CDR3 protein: CSARDTNRVSSTEAFF. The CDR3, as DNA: TGCAGTGCTAGAGATACAAACAGGGTTTCCTCCACTGAAGCTTTCTTT.